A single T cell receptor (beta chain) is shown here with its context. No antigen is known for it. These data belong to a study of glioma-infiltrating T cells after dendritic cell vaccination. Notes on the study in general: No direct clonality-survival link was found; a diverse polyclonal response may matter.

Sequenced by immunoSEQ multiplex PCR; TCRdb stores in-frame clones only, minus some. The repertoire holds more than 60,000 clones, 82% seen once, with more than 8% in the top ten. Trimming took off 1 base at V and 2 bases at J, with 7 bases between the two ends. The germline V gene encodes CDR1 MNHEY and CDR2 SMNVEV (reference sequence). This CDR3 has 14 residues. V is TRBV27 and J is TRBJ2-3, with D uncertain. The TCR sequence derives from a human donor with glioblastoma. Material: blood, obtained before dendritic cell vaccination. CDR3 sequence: CASSLFSDTDTQYF. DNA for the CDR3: TGTGCCAGCAGTTTATTTAGTGACACAGATACGCAGTATTTT.